This TCR beta chain was captured by sequencing in a study of human T cells and chemical hapten exposure. Background on the study: Enrolled patients were predominantly female and had alopecia areata, totalis or universalis. Regarding the study as a whole: Those TCRs sitting above 1 in 1000 frequency stayed the same with DPC sensitization. Patch test score tracked positively with PT1 expanded TCR counts.

The study used a library that attached unique molecular identifiers to individual cDNA molecules. Each CDR3 protein gets one entry after TCRdb re-called the RACE reads with MiXCR. This sample yields under 75,000 distinct CDR3 sequences, of which about 8% are seen a single time; 3% to 4.5% belongs to the top ten. This clonotype appeared a few times. The target antigen is unknown. Trimming took 8 bases from V and 0 from J, leaving 13 bases between them. Germline V gene data show CDR1 as LNHDA and CDR2 as SQIVND (reference sequence). CDR3 length equals 14 residues. The time point here: patch test 2, 6 weeks after DPC sensitization. As for treatment: therapeutic diphenylcyclopropenone sensitization with weekly scalp DPC.

The TCR sequence derives from a woman aged 45-65 years with alopecia areata. Some clones in this sample may be carry-over from other donors' samples. This specimen consisted of whole blood, obtained in connection with sensitization to the hapten diphenylcyclopropenone (DPC). This sequence joins TRBV19 and TRBJ1-2, with D perhaps TRBD1 (5 bases). CDR3 residues: CASLGRDPNYGYTF. In DNA form, the CDR3 reads TGTGCCAGTCTCGGGCGGGACCCTAACTATGGCTACACCTTC.